This TCR beta chain was sequenced in a study of CD4 T cells in relation to SARS-CoV-2 and coronaviruses. Study information: PBMCs were cultured with antigen for roughly 10 days before TCR beta sequencing.

On this clone: The antigen is not known.

Data came from immunoSEQ multiplex PCR; TCRdb stores just in-frame clones and leaves some out. The sample holds more than 15,000 clones, roughly 80% seen once. CD4+ T cells from unexposed donors were obtained before the COVID-19 pandemic (2011-2018). Isolation of CD4+ T cells took place after around eleven days in culture. Fresh IL-2 medium replaced half the medium on days 3 and 7. The CDR3 is 14 residues long. CDR1 is SGHRS and CDR2 is YFSETQ in the germline V gene. Between the trimmed V and J ends, which lost 4 bases and 3 bases, there was a span of 14 bases. Notes on the study in general: No donor gave both pre-pandemic and post-infection samples.

Sequencing was done on a sample of CD4+ T cells from PBMCs, cultured in vitro. The TCR originated in a human donor in good health. The genes are TRBV5-1 and TRBJ2-7; D possibly corresponds to TRBD2 (5 bases). The CDR3 bases are TGCGCCAGCAGCCCGGGCCTAGCTAGCTACGAGCAGTACTTC. This sequence encodes CASSPGLASYEQYF. The full variable domain, completed using reference TRBV5-1 and TRBJ2-7, is KAGVTQTPRYLIKTRGQQVTLSCSPISGHRSVSWYQQTPGQGLQFLFEYFSETQRNKGNFPGRFSGRQFSNSRSEMNVSTLELGDSALYLCASSPGLASYEQYFGPGTRLTVT.